These 30 T cell receptor beta chains were all obtained from the same sample, sequenced in a study of T cell responses to AZD1222 COVID-19 vaccine. Profiling relied on immunoSEQ multiplex PCR, and the TCRdb table lists in-frame clones only, not all of them. The sample contains roughly 95,000 clones, 85% to 90% of which appear only once. This sample comprised peripheral blood, obtained on day 0 of AZD1222 vaccination. The origin of the receptors is an adult in good health.

The rearrangement links TRBV5-6 to TRBJ2-7, with D perhaps matching TRBD1 or TRBD2 (5 bases each). The CDR3 totals 14 residues. Trimming took off 3 bases at V and 0 bases at J, with 10 bases between the two ends. Germline CDR1 is SGHDT and CDR2 is YYEEEE. In nucleotides, the CDR3 is TGTGCCAGCAGCTCCGGGACCTCCTCCTACGAGCAGTACTTC. The encoded protein is CASSSGTSSYEQYF. Using reference TRBV5-6 and TRBJ2-7 for the parts outside the CDR3, the full variable domain is DAGVTQSPTHLIKTRGQQVTLRCSPKSGHDTVSWYQQALGQGPQFIFQYYEEEERQRGNFPDRFSGHQFPNYSSELNVNALLLGDSALYLCASSSGTSSYEQYFGPGTRLTVT.

This clone was detected once. The chain carries TRBV6-5 and TRBJ2-7; TRBD1 aligns across 10 bases. Germline CDR1 MNHEY, CDR2 SVGAGI. The V segment lost 6 bases and the J segment 7 bases; nucleotides outside the gene matches: 12. This CDR3 region has 15 residues. CDR3 sequence reads: CASRPPGDRGREQYF. For the CDR3, the DNA is TGTGCCAGCAGACCTCCGGGGGACAGGGGCCGGGAGCAGTACTTC.

The gene calls are TRBV5-5 and TRBJ2-2; TRBD2 agrees at 9 bases. CDR1 and CDR2 (germline): SGHKS, YYEKEE (reference sequence). V shed 3 bases, J shed 3 bases, and the junction held 6 bases outside the gene matches. CDR3 size: 16 residues. In nucleotides, the CDR3 is TGTGCCAGCAGCTACCTAGCGGGAATGCACACCGGGGAGCTGTTTTTT. Its protein is CASSYLAGMHTGELFF. Supplemented by reference TRBV5-5 and TRBJ2-2, the full variable domain reads DAGVTQSPTHLIKTRGQQVTLRCSPISGHKSVSWYQQVLGQGPQFIFQYYEKEERGRGNFPDRFSARQFPNYSSELNVNALLLGDSALYLCASSYLAGMHTGELFFGEGSRLTVL.

The chain links TRBV28 to TRBJ2-1; 8 positions agree with TRBD1. Germline V CDR1 and CDR2: MDHEN, SYDVKM. This CDR3 region has 15 residues. V lost 10 bases, J lost 8 bases, and 16 bases stayed unmatched. This chain's CDR3 is CATKGQGLERYEQFF. The CDR3 coding sequence is TGTGCCACCAAAGGACAGGGCCTAGAAAGGTATGAGCAGTTCTTC.

This clone appeared a single time. The chain joins TRBV6-5 to TRBJ1-2, with 8 bases lining up with TRBD1. V was pared by 6 bases and J by 8 bases, with 14 bases of the junction left unmatched. CDR3 length: 15 amino acids. Per germline, CDR1 MNHEY and CDR2 SVGAGI. CDR3 in DNA: TGTGCCAGCAGCAATTACCTCGGACAGGGTAGCGGCTACACCTTC. It translates to CASSNYLGQGSGYTF.

The chain recombines TRBV6-5 with TRBJ2-3; D remains ambiguous. The CDR3 totals 12 residues. The V gene lost 6 bases and the J gene lost 2 bases, with 6 bases spanning the gap. Germline lookup yields CDR1 MNHEY and CDR2 SVGAGI. The CDR3 DNA sequence: TGTGCCAGCAGCCGGGCCACAGATACGCAGTATTTT. Its protein is CASSRATDTQYF.

The chain is built from TRBV6-4 and TRBJ1-1, with a possible D match to TRBD1 (6 bases). The CDR3 is 15 amino acids. The germline V gene encodes CDR1 MRHNA and CDR2 SNTAGT. V lost 6 bases and J 0 bases, leaving 14 bases between the germline ends. In nucleotides, the CDR3 is TGTGCCAGCAGAGAACGGGACAACATGAACACTGAAGCTTTCTTT. Encoded protein: CASRERDNMNTEAFF.

The V and J genes are TRBV5-6 and TRBJ2-7, with D possibly being TRBD2 (5 bases). V was shortened by 0 bases and J by 0 bases, with 13 bases between the two germline ends. The CDR3 consists of 16 residues. Germline V gene data show CDR1 as SGHDT and CDR2 as YYEEEE. In nucleotides, the CDR3 is TGTGCCAGCAGCTTGGTAGCTAGCATGAGCTCCTACGAGCAGTACTTC. This codes for CASSLVASMSSYEQYF.

The chain uses TRBV19 and TRBJ2-2; the match to TRBD2 covers 11 bases. Per the germline V gene, CDR1 is LNHDA and CDR2 is SQIVND (reference sequence). V shed 1 base, J shed 8 bases, and the junction held 9 bases outside the gene matches. The CDR3 extends over 17 amino acids. CDR3 amino acids: CASSIGEGLADWGELFF. CDR3 nucleotides: TGTGCCAGTAGTATAGGAGAGGGACTAGCGGACTGGGGGGAGCTGTTTTTT.

The chain couples TRBV3-1 (or the pseudogene TRBV3-2) to TRBJ2-3; 10 positions match TRBD2. The CDR3 consists of 16 residues. Germline values: CDR1 LGHDT, CDR2 YNNKEL (reference sequence). Germline trimming cut 5 bases from V and 1 base from J; bases unmatched to any gene: 6. CDR3 coding DNA: TGTGCCAGCAGCTTTTCCGGGACTAGCGGCACAGATACGCAGTATTTT. Translating it yields CASSFSGTSGTDTQYF.

V gene TRBV27 combines with J gene TRBJ2-7; TRBD2 might be the D (5 bases). Germline lookup yields CDR1 MNHEY and CDR2 SMNVEV (reference sequence). Between the trimmed V and J ends, which lost 0 bases and 3 bases, there was a span of 9 bases. This CDR3 is 14 amino acids long. The CDR3 region is CASSLSRLLYEQYF. The CDR3 DNA sequence: TGTGCCAGCAGTTTATCGCGACTACTCTACGAGCAGTACTTC.

This clone was observed a few times. The rearrangement links TRBV27 to TRBJ1-5; D not certain. In germline, CDR1 is MNHEY, CDR2 SMNVEV (reference sequence). This CDR3 comprises 13 residues. V was trimmed by 5 bases and J by 3 bases, leaving 8 bases between them. CDR3 in amino acids: CASSKSLNQPQHF. DNA for the CDR3: TGTGCCAGCAGTAAAAGTCTCAATCAGCCCCAGCATTTT.

The chain combines TRBV5-1 with TRBJ1-2; TRBD1 aligns across 7 bases. With 5 bases clipped from V and 1 base from J, the junction kept 2 bases outside the gene matches. This CDR3 contains 13 residues. The germline V gene has CDR1 SGHRS and CDR2 YFSETQ. CDR3 in amino acids: CASRDRNNYGYTF. Here the CDR3 DNA reads TGCGCCAGCAGGGACAGGAATAACTATGGCTACACCTTC.

A remark on this clone: Other DNA sequences in the sample encode the same CDR3. The chain combines TRBV3-1 (or the pseudogene TRBV3-2) with TRBJ1-1, with D perhaps matching TRBD1 (6 bases). There are 15 residues in the CDR3. CDR1 LGHDT and CDR2 YNNKEL come from the germline V gene (reference sequence). Between the trimmed V and J ends, which lost 4 bases and 0 bases, there was a span of 12 bases. The CDR3 coding sequence is TGTGCCAGCAGCCCAGGACAGTTATTGAACACTGAAGCTTTCTTT. Translated: CASSPGQLLNTEAFF.

The chain combines TRBV29-1 with TRBJ2-1, with 10 positions matching TRBD2. V gave up 3 bases and J gave up 15 bases; unmatched junction bases: 11. This CDR3 spans 13 amino acids. Germline V gene data show CDR1 as SQVTM and CDR2 as ANQGSEA. CDR3: CSVDEREGRSRFF. Here the CDR3 DNA reads TGCAGCGTTGACGAGCGGGAGGGCCGGTCGAGGTTCTTC.

The gene calls are TRBV9 and TRBJ1-1; D uncertain. The V and J ends lost 0 bases and 2 bases respectively, with 5 bases between them. Germline assignment: CDR1 SGDLS and CDR2 YYNGEE. The CDR3 sequence is 13 residues long. The CDR3 here is CASSVGINTEAFF. CDR3 sequence (DNA): TGTGCCAGCAGCGTAGGTATAAACACTGAAGCTTTCTTT.

V is TRBV5-4 and J is TRBJ2-1, with D maybe TRBD1 (5 bases). The CDR3 sequence is 11 residues long. The ends were cut back, 3 bases at V and 9 bases at J, with 7 bases in the middle. CDR1 SGHNT and CDR2 YYREEE come from the germline V gene (reference sequence). The CDR3 is CASSSGSEQFF. CDR3 nucleotide sequence: TGTGCCAGCAGCTCAGGGTCTGAGCAGTTCTTC. The full variable domain, rest sourced from reference TRBV5-4 and TRBJ2-1, is ETGVTQSPTHLIKTRGQQVTLRCSSQSGHNTVSWYQQALGQGPQFIFQYYREEENGRGNFPPRFSGLQFPNYSSELNVNALELDDSALYLCASSSGSEQFFGPGTRLTVL.

V and J are TRBV6-1 and TRBJ1-5, with TRBD1 matching 8 bases. Germline V CDR1 and CDR2: MNHNS, SASEGT. V lost 4 bases to trimming and J lost 1 base; unmatched junction nucleotides: 9. This CDR3 comprises 17 residues. The CDR3 reads CASSGVRTGPSNQPQHF. CDR3 DNA: TGTGCCAGCAGTGGGGTTAGGACAGGGCCGAGCAATCAGCCCCAGCATTTT.

The V gene is TRBV5-1, the J gene TRBJ1-2, with D possibly TRBD1 on 6 matching bases. This CDR3 has 14 amino acids. CDR1 SGHRS and CDR2 YFSETQ come from the germline V gene. Between the trimmed V and J ends, which lost 0 bases and 7 bases, there was a span of 13 bases. Here the CDR3 reads CASSLGSIGGGYTF. The CDR3 nucleotides are TGCGCCAGCAGCTTGGGCTCCATAGGGGGTGGCTACACCTTC.

The genes are TRBV4-3 and TRBJ2-7, with 13 bases lining up with TRBD2. The J segment lost 0 bases and the V segment lost 3 bases, leaving 5 bases of the junction unmatched. Germline assignment: CDR1 LGHNA and CDR2 YSLEER. The CDR3 is made up of 17 amino acids. The CDR3 protein is CASSHGTSGVSSYEQYF. The CDR3 coding sequence is TGCGCCAGCAGCCACGGGACTAGCGGGGTTAGCTCCTACGAGCAGTACTTC.

The rearrangement links TRBV2 to TRBJ2-3; 12 nucleotides match TRBD2. Germline CDR1 is SNHLY and CDR2 is FYNNEI. The CDR3 is 15 amino acids. V was pared by 7 bases and J by 3 bases, with 5 bases of the junction left unmatched. CDR3 in DNA: TGTGCCAGCACCCAACTAGCGGGAGGTACAGATACGCAGTATTTT. Translation gives CASTQLAGGTDTQYF. The whole variable domain, filled in from reference TRBV2 and TRBJ2-3, reads EPEVTQTPSHQVTQMGQEVILRCVPISNHLYFYWYRQILGQKVEFLVSFYNNEISEKSEIFDDQFSVERPDGSNFTLKIRSTKLEDSAMYFCASTQLAGGTDTQYFGPGTRLTVL.

The CDR3 bases are TGTGCCAGCAGCCACCAGAGAGGACTAGGCCAAAACATTCAGTACTTC. It specifies CASSHQRGLGQNIQYF. J is TRBJ2-4 and V is TRBV4-2, with TRBD2 identical over 7 bases. This CDR3 comprises 16 residues. V lost 3 bases and J lost 5; bases outside the gene matches: 10. The germline V gene has CDR1 LGHNA and CDR2 YNFKEQ.

A remark on this clone: This specimen includes other DNA sequences encoding the same CDR3. The V and J genes are TRBV5-1 and TRBJ1-3; no clear D. V gave up 2 bases and J gave up 0 bases, with 6 bases separating them. There are 14 residues in the CDR3. Per the germline V gene, CDR1 is SGHRS and CDR2 is YFSETQ. The CDR3 sequence: CASSLDGSGNTIYF. CDR3 nucleotide sequence: TGCGCCAGCAGCTTAGACGGCTCTGGAAACACCATATATTTT.

V usage is TRBV19 and J usage is TRBJ1-5; unclear D gene. This CDR3 spans 16 amino acids. V was pared by 2 bases and J by 1 base, with 12 bases between. The germline CDR1 and CDR2 sequences are LNHDA and SQIVND (reference sequence). Here the CDR3 reads CASSIRRGSSNQPQHF. DNA for the CDR3: TGTGCCAGTAGTATAAGGCGGGGATCCAGCAATCAGCCCCAGCATTTT.

The chain uses TRBV6-5 and TRBJ1-1; weak D call: TRBD1 (5 bases). Deletions cut 5 bases from V and 7 bases from J, with 8 bases between. Germline V gives CDR1 MNHEY, CDR2 SVGAGI. This CDR3 region has 11 residues. The chain's CDR3 is CASSRTGEAFF. The CDR3, as DNA: TGTGCCAGCAGTCGTACAGGTGAAGCTTTCTTT.

A single count supports this clone. The chain employs TRBV24-1 and TRBJ2-5; 10 bases line up with TRBD1. The J segment lost 5 bases and the V segment lost 4 bases, leaving 9 bases of the junction unmatched. This CDR3 is built from 16 residues. The germline CDR1 and CDR2 sequences are KGHDR and SFDVKD. This CDR3 is CATSDLGDRGYETQYF. The CDR3, as DNA: TGTGCCACCAGTGACCTGGGGGACAGGGGATATGAGACCCAGTACTTC.

This clone was recorded only once. V gene TRBV29-1 combines with J gene TRBJ1-2; 8 positions agree with TRBD1. V lost 1 base, J lost 3 bases, and 4 bases stayed unmatched. Germline loops: CDR1 SQVTM, CDR2 ANQGSEA. The CDR3 totals 14 residues. CDR3 region: CSVEGRGPDYGYTF. The CDR3 DNA follows: TGCAGCGTTGAAGGCAGGGGGCCGGACTATGGCTACACCTTC.

The chain is built from TRBV19 and TRBJ1-1; no reliable D call. V was cut by 5 bases and J by 3 bases, with 7 bases left in between. The CDR3 contains 12 residues. Germline assignment: CDR1 LNHDA and CDR2 SQIVND (reference sequence). CDR3 sequence (DNA): TGTGCCAGTAGTCCCCGGGACACTGAAGCTTTCTTT. It is translated as CASSPRDTEAFF. The entire variable domain, with the rest obtained from reference TRBV19 and TRBJ1-1, is as follows: DGGITQSPKYLFRKEGQNVTLSCEQNLNHDAMYWYRQDPGQGLRLIYYSQIVNDFQKGDIAEGYSVSREKKESFPLTVTSAQKNPTAFYLCASSPRDTEAFFGQGTRLTVV.

CDR3 residues: CASSQFVGGETNEQFF. CDR3 coding DNA: TGTGCCAGCAGCCAATTTGTGGGAGGAGAGACTAATGAGCAGTTCTTC. The rearrangement links TRBV4-2 to TRBJ2-1; D perhaps matches TRBD2 (6 bases). The V gene lost 2 bases and the J gene lost 7 bases, with 18 bases spanning the gap. Germline assignment: CDR1 LGHNA and CDR2 YNFKEQ. CDR3 length: 16 residues.

The V call is TRBV6-5, the J call TRBJ1-6, with D tentatively TRBD1 (5 bases). The CDR3 consists of 13 residues. Germline V CDR1 and CDR2: MNHEY, SVGAGI. V was pared by 7 bases and J by 7 bases, with 11 bases between. CDR3 protein: CASTETENSPLHF. The CDR3, as DNA: TGTGCCAGCACAGAGACAGAGAATTCACCCCTCCACTTT.